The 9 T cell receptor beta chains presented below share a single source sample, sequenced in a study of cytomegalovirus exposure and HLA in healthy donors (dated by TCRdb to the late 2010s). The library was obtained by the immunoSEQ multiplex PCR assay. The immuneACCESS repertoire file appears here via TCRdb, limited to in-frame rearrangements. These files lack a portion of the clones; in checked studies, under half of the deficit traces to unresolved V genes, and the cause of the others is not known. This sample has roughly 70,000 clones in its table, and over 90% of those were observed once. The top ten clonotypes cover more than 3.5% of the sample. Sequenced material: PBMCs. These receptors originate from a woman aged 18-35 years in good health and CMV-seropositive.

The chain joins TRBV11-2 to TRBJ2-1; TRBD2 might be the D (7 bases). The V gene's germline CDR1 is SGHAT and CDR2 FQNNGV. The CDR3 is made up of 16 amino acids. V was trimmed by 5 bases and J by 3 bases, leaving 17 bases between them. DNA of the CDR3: TGTGCCAGCAGCCCTCGAAGGGGGGGGGTCTACAATGAGCAGTTCTTC. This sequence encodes CASSPRRGGVYNEQFF.

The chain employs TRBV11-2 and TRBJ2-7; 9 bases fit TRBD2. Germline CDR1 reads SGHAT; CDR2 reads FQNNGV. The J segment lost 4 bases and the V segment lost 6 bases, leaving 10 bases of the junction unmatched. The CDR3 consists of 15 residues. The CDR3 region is CASRSSGKSLYEQYF. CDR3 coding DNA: TGTGCCAGCAGATCTAGCGGGAAATCATTATACGAGCAGTACTTC. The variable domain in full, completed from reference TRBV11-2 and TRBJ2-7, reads EAGVAQSPRYKIIEKRQSVAFWCNPISGHATLYWYQQILGQGPKLLIQFQNNGVVDDSQLPKDRFSAERLKGVDSTLKIQPAKLEDSAVYLCASRSSGKSLYEQYFGPGTRLTVT.

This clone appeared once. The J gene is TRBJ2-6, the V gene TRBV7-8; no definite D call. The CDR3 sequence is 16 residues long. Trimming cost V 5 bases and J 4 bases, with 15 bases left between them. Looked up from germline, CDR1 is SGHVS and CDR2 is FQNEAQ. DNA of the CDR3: TGTGCCAGCAGCGCCCAGTCCGGGTTCGGGGCCAACGTCCTGACTTTC. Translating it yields CASSAQSGFGANVLTF. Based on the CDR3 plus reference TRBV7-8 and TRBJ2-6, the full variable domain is GAGVSQSPRYKVAKRGQDVALRCDPISGHVSLFWYQQALGQGPEFLTYFQNEAQLDKSGLPSDRFFAERPEGSVSTLKIQRTQQEDSAVYLCASSAQSGFGANVLTFGAGSRLTVL.

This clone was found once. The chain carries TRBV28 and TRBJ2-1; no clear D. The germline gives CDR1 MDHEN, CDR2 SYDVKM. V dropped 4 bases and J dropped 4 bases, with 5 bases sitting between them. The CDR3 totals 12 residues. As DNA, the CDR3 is TGTGCCAGCAGTTCCCCATACAATGAGCAGTTCTTC. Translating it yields CASSSPYNEQFF.

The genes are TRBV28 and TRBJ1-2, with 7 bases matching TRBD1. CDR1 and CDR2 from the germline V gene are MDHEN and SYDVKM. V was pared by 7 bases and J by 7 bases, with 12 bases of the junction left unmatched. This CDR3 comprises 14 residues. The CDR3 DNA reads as TGTGCCAGCAAAATCGACAGGGCGGGTGGTGGCTACACCTTC. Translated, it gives CASKIDRAGGGYTF.

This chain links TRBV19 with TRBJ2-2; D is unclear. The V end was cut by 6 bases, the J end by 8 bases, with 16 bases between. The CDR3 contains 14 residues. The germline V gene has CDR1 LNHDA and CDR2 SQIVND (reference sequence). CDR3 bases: TGTGCCAGTAGGGCAGGAAATACAGAGGGGGAGCTGTTTTTT. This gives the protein CASRAGNTEGELFF.

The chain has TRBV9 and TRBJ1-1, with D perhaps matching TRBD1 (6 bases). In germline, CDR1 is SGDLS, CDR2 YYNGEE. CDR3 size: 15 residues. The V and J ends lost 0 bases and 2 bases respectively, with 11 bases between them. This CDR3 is CASSVVARGNTEAFF. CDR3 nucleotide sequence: TGTGCCAGCAGCGTAGTCGCCAGGGGTAACACTGAAGCTTTCTTT.

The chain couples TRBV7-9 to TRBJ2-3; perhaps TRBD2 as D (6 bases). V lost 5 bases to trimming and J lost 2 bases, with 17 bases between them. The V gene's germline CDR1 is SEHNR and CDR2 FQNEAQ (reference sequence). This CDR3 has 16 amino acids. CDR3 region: CASSPRRGYATDTQYF. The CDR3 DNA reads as TGTGCCAGCAGCCCGAGACGGGGGTATGCCACAGATACGCAGTATTTT.

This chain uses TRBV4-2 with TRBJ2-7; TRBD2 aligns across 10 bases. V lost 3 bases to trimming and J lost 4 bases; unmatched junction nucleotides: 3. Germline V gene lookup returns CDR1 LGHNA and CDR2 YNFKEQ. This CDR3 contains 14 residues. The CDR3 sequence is CASSQSSGSYEQYF. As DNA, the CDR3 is TGTGCCAGCAGCCAGTCTAGCGGGAGTTACGAGCAGTACTTC.